In this sample, the clone carrying this T cell receptor (beta chain) turned up once. What it binds is unknown. Documented treatment: roughly ten-day PBMC culture with coronavirus spike peptide pools or control peptides (ViraFEST assay). Gathering of the CD4+ T cells, from the unexposed donor, took place before the COVID-19 pandemic (2011-2018). CDR1 and CDR2 from the germline V gene are SNHLY and FYNNEI. V was shortened by 0 bases and J by 2 bases, with 10 bases between the two germline ends. This CDR3 contains 16 residues. This sample was included in a study of vaccination and CD4 T cells after COVID-19. Once obtained from cultured CD4+ T cells, the DNA was sequenced using the Oncomine TCR Beta short-read assay. The genomic DNA was obtained from cultured CD4+ T cells by extraction with the QIAamp micro DNA kit. One entry per CDR3 protein, called by TCRdb with MiXCR from the PCR reads. This table holds some 9,900 distinct CDR3 sequences, approximately 29% found once.

This TCR was recovered from a human donor in good health. What was sequenced was CD4+ T cells from blood, cultured in vitro. The chain couples TRBV2 to TRBJ2-2, with no clear D. This CDR3 is CASSEALVGNTGELFF. The DNA of the CDR3 is TGTGCCAGCAGTGAAGCGCTGGTAGGAAACACCGGGGAGCTGTTTTTT.